A selection of T cell receptor beta chains follows, all from one sample in a study of T cells expressing NK-cell markers. TCRdb re-called the 5' RACE reads; one entry per CDR3 protein, DNA not given. The specimen's table records hundreds of thousands of distinct CDR3 sequences. The specimen sequenced was blood T cells: a sorted CD56 or NKG2C T cell subset, CD4+ or CD8+ T cells, or bulk PBMC T cells (not recorded which). All receptors come from a woman between 18 and 75 years old in good health. CDR3s include the opening cysteine and the closing phenylalanine or tryptophan.

j_gene	v_gene	CDR3aa
TRBJ1-2	TRBV12-3/TRBV12-4	CASRPGQAYGYTF
TRBJ1-1	TRBV20-1	CSARDFGQGVRSEAFF
TRBJ2-3	TRBV9	CASSVEPSGNTDTQYF
TRBJ1-1	TRBV10-3	CAISERGQGFGRWGAFF
TRBJ2-2	TRBV18	CASSKDPRGELFF
TRBJ1-2	TRBV4-1	CASNRRQGTTNYGYTF
TRBJ1-5	TRBV23-1	CASSQSPDRERQPQHF
TRBJ2-2	TRBV6-5	CASSYPGTGTPGELFF
TRBJ1-6	TRBV16	CASSHFGQGVESPLHF
TRBJ2-7	TRBV24-1	CATREAGGHEQYF
TRBJ2-2	TRBV20-1	CSARFSYTNTGELFF
TRBJ2-1	TRBV29-1	CSEGTGAVRDEQFF
TRBJ2-3	TRBV5-4	CASSLGDRGSADTQYF
TRBJ2-3	TRBV6-1	CASTLAGVKTDTQYF
TRBJ2-7	TRBV20-1	CSPAGTGPYEQYF
TRBJ2-1	TRBV7-3	CASSLRPFDPSESNEQFF
TRBJ1-1	TRBV6-1	CASTQDRGLAEAFF
TRBJ1-6	TRBV30	CACKGGPSYNSPLHF
TRBJ1-1	TRBV5-1	CASRPGGDAEAFF
TRBJ2-5	TRBV5-8	CASSTDWQETQYF
TRBJ2-2	TRBV13	CASSHQGGNTGELFF
TRBJ2-5	TRBV5-1	CASSRGLAEGETQYF
TRBJ1-1	TRBV4-1	CASSQEKKGRGTEAFF
TRBJ2-3	TRBV7-9	CASSSGRAFTDTQYF
TRBJ1-2	TRBV12-3/TRBV12-4	CASSFSPPNGDYGYTF
TRBJ1-2	TRBV6-2/TRBV6-3	CASSSWITGHYGYTF
TRBJ2-3	TRBV20-1	CSARPTSGTNTDTQYF
TRBJ2-1	TRBV5-1	CASSLLLTSREQFF
TRBJ1-2	TRBV6-1	CASSPTTGGSYGYTF
TRBJ2-3	TRBV20-1	CSAPGQSRDTQYF
TRBJ2-1	TRBV9	CASSVAETAYNEQFF
TRBJ2-3	TRBV5-6	CASSPPTGDTDTQYF
TRBJ2-2	TRBV27	CASSSLGDRGNTGELFF
TRBJ2-7	TRBV6-2/TRBV6-3	CASTPSPKGEQYF
TRBJ2-3	TRBV5-6	CASSLAGHPSTDTQYF
TRBJ2-7	TRBV14	CASSQRTGSYEQYF
TRBJ2-7	TRBV19	CATQVGSYEQYF
TRBJ2-6	TRBV5-1	CASSLIRGFSGANVLTF
TRBJ1-5	TRBV28	CASSLWDSGQPQHF
TRBJ2-1	TRBV28	CATIAYSYNEQFF
TRBJ2-1	TRBV11-2	CASSGGLAGGLLNSYNEQFF